The T cell receptor beta chain described here comes from a study of shared clonotypes between healthy human individuals (dated by TCRdb to about 2020). Broadly, across the study: The cohort included three men and a couple of women between 18 and 49 years of age. For each donor, three plates each were used for CD4 naive and CD4 memory, two plates were used for CD8 naive, and one plate was used for CD8 memory. Blood TCR repertoires of about five healthy adults were deeply sequenced to estimate repertoire size and the extent of clonotype sharing between individuals. To increase sequencing depth and limit assay-specific biases, TCR repertoire library preparation and sequencing were carried out by different laboratories using diverse techniques. Each donor's leukapheresis produced roughly between roughly 0.85 and 9.5 billion PBMCs. Broad study findings and their caveats: Higher generation probabilities were observed for clonotypes shared by all four sorted-subset donors than for non-shared clonotypes. Larger estimated clonotype richness was generally found for naive subsets than for memory subsets. Because the study included only a small number of donors, the genetic and exposure-history diversity represented was limited. Across four donors, approximately 5% of naive CD4, roughly 3.3% of naive CD8, approximately 2.5% of memory CD4, and approximately 0.4% of memory CD8 clonotypes were shared. Only blood was sampled, and tissue TCR repertoires likely differ from those in blood. Pairwise subsampling indicated that sequencing depth was expected to affect the degree of clonotype sharing among donors. Rarefaction of sorted-subset datasets indicated incomplete sequencing despite the large sequencing depth.

This clone has a single count. Its antigen remains undetermined. The sample holds no much larger clone one base away, and base qualities are not on file. Including the terminal cysteine and phenylalanine, the CDR3 comprises 13 residues. Here the CDR3 DNA is all that survives: 39 bases in frame from base 1. Deletion took 6 bases off V and 3 bases off J, with a span of 12 bases between the germline ends. Looking up the germline V gene (reference sequence) yields CDR1 LNHNV and CDR2 YYDKDF. CD8 naive samples were obtained by positive selection for CCR7 among CD45RO-negative cells, yielding a CD45RA+CCR7+ population from which TemRA cells were excluded. The donors were healthy, HIV-negative adults with no recently reported acute infections or vaccinations. Every donor was a Caucasian adult residing in Nashville, Tennessee, USA. Blood was obtained by leukapheresis, after which PBMCs were separated by Ficoll-Histopaque density gradient centrifugation and cryopreserved in liquid nitrogen vapor phase. Analytical flow cytometry was used to check the purity and quantity of each magnetically sorted T cell population. From each sorted fraction, genomic DNA was isolated and quantified by UV absorbance on a Nanodrop 2000c.

Using the deep immunoSEQ assay, TCR CDR3 regions were amplified from genomic DNA by multiplex PCR. Extracted genomic DNA from each cell subset was spread evenly across all wells of several immunoSEQ 96-well plates, with each plate serving as a replicate. For sorted subsets, around 200 ng genomic DNA, equal to about 30,000 T cell genomes, was loaded into each replicate PCR. Purified libraries were measured with a Qubit 3.0 fluorometer, size-checked on a Bioanalyzer 2100, and measured again with the KAPA Library Quantification kit. Every immunoSEQ 96-well plate was sequenced on a separate single-read 150-cycle Illumina NextSeq 550 flow cell. The paper's processing steps were these. Because the immunoSEQ output included only junctional sequences and no quality scores, the filtering could not be the same as the filtering used for full-length reads. To assign V/J genes and CDR3, sequences were annotated against IMGT germline references using PyIR, a Python wrapper for IgBLAST v1.9. Any read was removed if the V/J assignment was weak (E-value above 1e-6), the CDR3 was missing, or the read contained stop codons, out-of-frame junctions, or ambiguous translated residues. V3J clonotypes were defined as sequences sharing the same inferred V gene, J gene, and CDR3 amino acid sequence. Percentage overlap between repertoires was computed as shared unique clonotypes divided by the size of the smaller repertoire. RTK rarefaction, the Chao1 estimator, and Recon v2.1 estimates of unobserved clonotypes were used to assess repertoire richness. Generation probabilities were computed with OLGA for all TCRbeta clonotypes obtained by the gDNA method from several donors. Imported from immuneACCESS, the table was reduced by TCRdb to in-frame sequences with V and J called. These copies leave out some clones; in studies compared against another copy, an unresolved V gene accounts for under half, and the cause of the remainder is not known. For V, J and clone size, that table is used; D and trimming come from the DNA. This sample comprises about 680,000 clones, about 90% of them detected only once. Roughly 22% of the sample is in the top ten clones.

Sequenced: naive CD8+ T cells sorted from blood. This sample's cell subset or site label indicates: CD45RA+CCR7+. The chain is made from TRBV15 and TRBJ2-7; TRBD2 is perhaps the D gene, given 6 matching bases. This TCR came from a man aged 25 to 40 in good health. The CDR3 region reads CATRAGTGYEQYF. The DNA is TGTGCCACCAGGGCGGGGACGGGCTACGAGCAGTACTTC. Reference TRBV15 and TRBJ2-7 proteins supply the regions before and after the CDR3; the full variable domain is: DAMVIQNPRYQVTQFGKPVTLSCSQTLNHNVMYWYQQKSSQAPKLLFHYYDKDFNNEADTPDNFQSRRPNTSFCFLDIRSPGLGDTAMYLCATRAGTGYEQYFGPGTRLTVT.